The clone carrying this T cell receptor beta chain occurred a few times. Its specificity is not known. The donors were adults (healthy and HIV-negative) with no recent acute infections or vaccinations. CDR1 and CDR2 (germline): SNHLY, FYNNEI. V lost 6 bases, J lost 7 bases, and 8 bases stayed unmatched. CDR3 length: 15 amino acids. This sample was taken from a study of shared clonotypes between healthy human individuals. Study-wide results and limits: It was expected that sequencing depth would affect clonotype sharing among donors. Sampling covered nothing but blood. Tissue TCR repertoires likely differ from those found in blood.

Loaded into unsorted PBMC replicate PCRs was about 0.3 ug DNA, about 30,000 T cell genomes. Repertoires were generated with immunoSEQ multiplex PCR, while TCRdb's copy carries only in-frame clones and drops some. Of hundreds of thousands of clones listed, roughly 80% were seen once; the top ten hold 12%. The receptor was derived from a woman in her 40s in good health. Some clones in this sample may be carry-over from other donors' samples. The chain uses TRBV2 and TRBJ1-4; 10 bases are shared with TRBD1. Material for sequencing was PBMCs. CDR3 region: CASREPTGGGEKLFF. In nucleotides, the CDR3 is TGTGCCAGCAGGGAACCGACAGGGGGCGGTGAAAAACTGTTTTTT.